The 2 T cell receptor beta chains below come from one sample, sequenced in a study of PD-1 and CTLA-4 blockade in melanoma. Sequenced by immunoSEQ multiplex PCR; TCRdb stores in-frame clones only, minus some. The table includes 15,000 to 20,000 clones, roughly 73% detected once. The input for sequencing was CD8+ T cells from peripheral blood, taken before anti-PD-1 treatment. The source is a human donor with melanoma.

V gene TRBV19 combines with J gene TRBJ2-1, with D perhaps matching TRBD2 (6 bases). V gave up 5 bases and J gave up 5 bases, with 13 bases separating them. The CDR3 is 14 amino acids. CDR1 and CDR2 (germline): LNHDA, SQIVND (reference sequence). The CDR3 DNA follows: TGTGCCAGTAGTTGGTGGGAGGACCACAATGAGCAGTTCTTC. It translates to CASSWWEDHNEQFF.

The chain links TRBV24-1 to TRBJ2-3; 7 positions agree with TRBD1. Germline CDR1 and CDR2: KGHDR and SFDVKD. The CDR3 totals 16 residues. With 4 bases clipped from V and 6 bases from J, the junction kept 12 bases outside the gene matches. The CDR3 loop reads CATSDPGTELMDTQYF. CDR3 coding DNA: TGTGCCACCAGTGACCCGGGGACAGAGTTGATGGATACGCAGTATTTT.